A single sample is the source of the 21 T cell receptor beta chains below, sequenced in a study of OX40 agonist ivuxolimab in advanced cancers. Clones were read by immunoSEQ multiplex PCR, and TCRdb kept only the in-frame ones, dropping some. This sample has approximately 77,000 clones, with over 75% found just once. The sequencing used CD4+ or CD8+ T cells sorted from blood, collected in a trial of the OX40 agonist ivuxolimab. Every receptor here comes from an adult with an advanced solid tumor such as melanoma, head and neck, liver or kidney cancer.

The rearrangement links TRBV30 to TRBJ2-4; 9 bases align to TRBD1. CDR3 length: 14 residues. Trimming cost V 3 bases and J 6 bases; bases outside gene matches: 6. CDR1 GTSNPN and CDR2 SVGIG come from the germline V gene (reference sequence). The CDR3, as DNA: TGTGCCTGGAGGGAAACAGGGGGCGGAAACATTCAGTACTTC. Translation gives CAWRETGGGNIQYF. The full variable domain, with the rest looked up from reference TRBV30 and TRBJ2-4, is SQTIHQWPATLVQPVGSPLSLECTVEGTSNPNLYWYRQAAGRGLQLLFYSVGIGQISSEVPQNLSASRPQDRQFILSSKKLLLSDSGFYLCAWRETGGGNIQYFGAGTRLSVL.

The chain combines TRBV2 with TRBJ1-6, with D hard to call. V was pared by 5 bases and J by 6 bases, with 11 bases between. The CDR3 has 14 residues. Germline V gives CDR1 SNHLY, CDR2 FYNNEI. CDR3 nucleotides: TGTGCCAGCAGTCTAGACGGCCCTAATTCACCCCTCCACTTT. It is translated as CASSLDGPNSPLHF.

The chain recombines TRBV5-6 with TRBJ2-5, with TRBD2 matching 10 bases. The ends lost 3 bases at V and 5 bases at J; junction bases unmatched: 7. Germline V gives CDR1 SGHDT, CDR2 YYEEEE. This CDR3 comprises 15 residues. CDR3 loop: CASSSLAGERETQYF. For the CDR3, the DNA is TGTGCCAGCAGCTCGCTAGCGGGAGAACGGGAGACCCAGTACTTC.

The chain joins TRBV6-6 to TRBJ2-6; the D is unclear. The germline gives CDR1 MNHNY, CDR2 SVGAGI (reference sequence). This CDR3 has 14 residues. The V end lost 5 bases, the J end lost 0 bases, and 5 bases lay between the germline ends. CDR3 nucleotides: TGTGCCAGCAGTCCACGCTCTGGGGCCAACGTCCTGACTTTC. This translates into CASSPRSGANVLTF.

V and J are TRBV5-1 and TRBJ2-3; D is ambiguous. The CDR3 contains 14 residues. The germline V and J ends were trimmed by 6 bases and 6 bases, with 17 bases remaining between them. Germline V gives CDR1 SGHRS, CDR2 YFSETQ. The CDR3: CASNDPGAGDTQYF. The CDR3 DNA sequence: TGCGCCAGCAACGATCCGGGCGCCGGGGATACGCAGTATTTT.

The chain carries TRBV19 and TRBJ2-7; D is uncertain. Germline V CDR1 and CDR2: LNHDA, SQIVND (reference sequence). The CDR3 contains 14 residues. V shed 4 bases and J shed 2 bases, with 12 bases lying between them. Written as DNA, the CDR3 is TGTGCCAGTAGTAGGTTGCAGGAGCCCTACGAGCAGTACTTC. Encoded protein: CASSRLQEPYEQYF.

V gene TRBV7-2 combines with J gene TRBJ1-6; D perhaps matches TRBD1 (5 bases). This CDR3 has 13 amino acids. Germline V CDR1 and CDR2: SGHTA, FQGNSA. The V end lost 0 bases, the J end lost 8 bases, and 5 bases lay between the germline ends. In nucleotides, the CDR3 is TGTGCCAGCAGCTTAGCGGGGGATTCACCCCTCCACTTT. Translated, it gives CASSLAGDSPLHF.

The V gene is TRBV2, the J gene TRBJ2-2; no clear D gene. Germline CDR1 SNHLY, CDR2 FYNNEI. The CDR3 is made up of 14 amino acids. Trimming shortened V by 4 bases and J by 1 base, and 7 bases separated the two germline ends. The CDR3 region has the DNA TGTGCCAGCAGTGGCTTTATGAACACCGGGGAGCTGTTTTTT. Translating it yields CASSGFMNTGELFF.

CDR3 DNA sequence: TGCGCCAGCTCTACAGGGGGCTTTAACTATGGCTACACCTTC. It is translated as CASSTGGFNYGYTF. J is TRBJ1-2 and V is TRBV5-1, with 9 bases that match TRBD1. The CDR3 covers 14 residues. CDR1 is SGHRS and CDR2 is YFSETQ in the germline V gene. V lost 7 bases and J lost 1; bases outside the gene matches: 5.

This clone was seen a handful of times. This rearrangement joins TRBV28 to TRBJ1-2; D possibly corresponds to TRBD1 (6 bases). The CDR3 extends over 12 amino acids. Between the trimmed V and J ends, which lost 4 bases and 8 bases, there was a span of 11 bases. Germline-derived CDR1 and CDR2 are MDHEN and SYDVKM. In DNA, the CDR3 is TGTGCCAGCAGTTACAGGGTCGACGGCTACACCTTC. Translation: CASSYRVDGYTF.

The J gene is TRBJ2-4, the V gene TRBV5-6; D unclear. Germline-derived CDR1 and CDR2 are SGHDT and YYEEEE. The V gene lost 1 base and the J gene lost 0 bases, with 8 bases spanning the gap. The CDR3 runs 15 residues. CDR3 sequence (DNA): TGTGCCAGCAGCTTGAGAAGGACAGCCAAAAACATTCAGTACTTC. Its protein product is CASSLRRTAKNIQYF.

This clone has a single count. The chain joins TRBV25-1 to TRBJ2-5, with 7 positions matching TRBD1. The J call may be mistaken, given a closer DNA end match to TRBJ2-7. Germline V gives CDR1 MGHDK, CDR2 SYGVNS. The CDR3 has 14 amino acids. CDR3 in DNA: TGTGCCAGCAGTGAAGGGGACAGTAGGTACGAGCAGTACTTC. It yields the protein CASSEGDSRYEQYF.

This rearrangement joins TRBV7-9 to TRBJ2-7; D is perhaps TRBD2 (6 bases). The germline gives CDR1 SEHNR, CDR2 FQNEAQ (reference sequence). The CDR3 extends over 14 amino acids. V lost 6 bases and J 4 bases, leaving 16 bases between the germline ends. CDR3 region: CASSVTPGTYEQYF. CDR3 DNA sequence: TGTGCCAGCAGTGTAACGCCAGGGACTTACGAGCAGTACTTC. Full variable domain (rest looked up from reference TRBV7-9 and TRBJ2-7): DTGVSQNPRHKITKRGQNVTFRCDPISEHNRLYWYRQTLGQGPEFLTYFQNEAQLEKSRLLSDRFSAERPKGSFSTLEIQRTEQGDSAMYLCASSVTPGTYEQYFGPGTRLTVT.

V usage is TRBV9 and J usage is TRBJ2-1, with TRBD2 matching 7 bases. From germline, CDR1 is SGDLS and CDR2 YYNGEE. V was clipped by 2 bases and J by 1 base; unmatched bases: 6. The CDR3 is made up of 16 amino acids. CDR3: CASSVSGGRSYNEQFF. CDR3 bases: TGTGCCAGCAGCGTCTCTGGCGGGAGATCCTACAATGAGCAGTTCTTC.

V and J are TRBV5-6 and TRBJ1-3, with D tentatively TRBD1 (5 bases). Germline loops: CDR1 SGHDT, CDR2 YYEEEE. Deletions cut 4 bases from V and 2 bases from J, with 16 bases between. The CDR3 contains 16 residues. CDR3 nucleotides: TGTGCCAGCAGCGCCCGCAGGGTGGGAACTGGAAACACCATATATTTT. This gives the protein CASSARRVGTGNTIYF.

This clone was seen only once. The genes are TRBV5-1 and TRBJ2-3; no definite D call. This CDR3 contains 13 residues. Trimming removed 4 bases at V and 5 bases at J, with 11 bases between. Looked up from germline, CDR1 is SGHRS and CDR2 is YFSETQ. CDR3 loop: CASSTAYRDTQYF. The CDR3 DNA follows: TGCGCCAGCAGCACGGCCTACAGAGATACGCAGTATTTT.

Notes on this clone: One end of the junction does not line up with germline, which may come from a read error. J is TRBJ1-1 and V is TRBV5-1, with D perhaps TRBD1 (6 bases). The germline CDR1 and CDR2 sequences are SGHRS and YFSETQ. This CDR3 is 12 amino acids long. The CDR3 bases are TGCGCCAGCAGCTTTGGGGGGGCTGAGGCTTTCTTT. Its protein is CASSFGGAEAFF.

The chain has TRBV7-2 and TRBJ1-2, with D maybe TRBD1 (6 bases). Germline CDR1 SGHTA, CDR2 FQGNSA. The CDR3 runs to 16 residues. The V and J ends lost 3 bases and 1 base respectively, with 15 bases between them. The CDR3 coding sequence is TGTGCCAGCAGCTTCCCCGGGACAACCCTTAACTATGGCTACACCTTC. This codes for CASSFPGTTLNYGYTF.

This clone appeared once. V is TRBV9 and J is TRBJ1-2; tentatively, D is TRBD1 (6 bases). The CDR3 extends over 14 amino acids. V lost 4 bases, J lost 4 bases, and 14 bases lay in between. CDR1 and CDR2 from the germline V gene are SGDLS and YYNGEE. CDR3 loop: CASSPGQGGYGYTF. The DNA of the CDR3 is TGTGCCAGCAGCCCAGGACAAGGGGGCTATGGCTACACCTTC.

This clone appeared a few times. The chain has TRBV19 and TRBJ2-7, with 8 bases that match TRBD1. The CDR3 is made up of 15 amino acids. Germline V CDR1 and CDR2: LNHDA, SQIVND (reference sequence). The junction had 7 bases not matched to a gene; V was cut back by 6 bases and J by 0 bases. DNA of the CDR3: TGTGCCAGTAGCACACGACAGGGGTACTCCTACGAGCAGTACTTC. This sequence encodes CASSTRQGYSYEQYF.

This clone was seen a single time. In DNA form, the CDR3 reads TGTGCCAGCTCATTCGGACAGGGCCGGAACACTGAAGCTTTCTTT. Its protein is CASSFGQGRNTEAFF. The V call is TRBV18, the J call TRBJ1-1; the match to TRBD1 covers 8 bases. CDR1 KGHSH and CDR2 LQKENI come from the germline V gene. V was pared by 5 bases and J by 1 base, with 6 bases of the junction left unmatched. This CDR3 comprises 15 residues.